The rows below give T cell receptor beta chains drawn from one sample of a study of CD8 T cells in Susac syndrome. One entry per CDR3 protein, called by TCRdb with MiXCR from the immunoSEQ multiplex PCR reads. The data contain 150,000 or so distinct CDR3 sequences, around 96% of them seen just once; the ten biggest clones take up 0.15% to 0.2%. The sequenced sample consisted of CD4+ T cells from PBMCs. The receptor source for this set is a human donor with Susac syndrome. CDR3s include the opening cysteine and the closing phenylalanine or tryptophan.

j_gene: TRBJ2-6
v_gene: TRBV2
CDR3aa: CASQGGVSGANVLTF

j_gene: TRBJ2-3
v_gene: TRBV23-1
CDR3aa: CASSQRGRTSGVVRQYF

j_gene: TRBJ2-7
v_gene: TRBV25-1
CDR3aa: CASSGSLTGQGAREQYF

j_gene: TRBJ2-5
v_gene: TRBV6-5
CDR3aa: CASRSSGGFRETQYF

j_gene: TRBJ2-5
v_gene: TRBV6-2/TRBV6-3
CDR3aa: CASTSIEWRVETQYF

j_gene: TRBJ2-3
v_gene: TRBV2
CDR3aa: CASSGEYTDTQYF

j_gene: TRBJ2-4
v_gene: TRBV20-1
CDR3aa: CSAEGEQDVQYF

j_gene: TRBJ1-1
v_gene: TRBV3-1
CDR3aa: CASSQALGAAFF

j_gene: TRBJ2-4
v_gene: TRBV3-1
CDR3aa: CASSPLTGNIQYF

j_gene: TRBJ1-6
v_gene: TRBV2
CDR3aa: CASSTGTGVSPLHF

j_gene: TRBJ1-5
v_gene: TRBV19
CDR3aa: CASSPREGGRNQPQHF

j_gene: TRBJ2-1
v_gene: TRBV13
CDR3aa: CASSLTQTGPNEQFF

j_gene: TRBJ1-5
v_gene: TRBV7-2
CDR3aa: CASSSRVNQPQHF

j_gene: TRBJ1-5
v_gene: TRBV3-1
CDR3aa: CASSLDGDQPQHF

j_gene: TRBJ2-7
v_gene: TRBV9
CDR3aa: CASSASRDRMTYEQYF

j_gene: TRBJ2-7
v_gene: TRBV2
CDR3aa: CASSEQGYEQYF

j_gene: TRBJ1-2
v_gene: TRBV11-2
CDR3aa: CASRAGTADDYTF

j_gene: TRBJ2-6
v_gene: TRBV20-1
CDR3aa: CSARVGRRVSGANVLTF

j_gene: TRBJ1-2
v_gene: TRBV29-1
CDR3aa: CRLGRATYGYTF

j_gene: TRBJ1-1
v_gene: TRBV20-1
CDR3aa: CSASRQGNTEAFF

j_gene: TRBJ2-1
v_gene: TRBV7-3
CDR3aa: CASSWGGVSYNEQFF

j_gene: TRBJ1-2
v_gene: TRBV7-2
CDR3aa: CASSLANPNYGYTF

j_gene: TRBJ1-1
v_gene: TRBV12-3/TRBV12-4
CDR3aa: CASSLGPEAFF

j_gene: TRBJ2-1
v_gene: TRBV7-9
CDR3aa: CASSLRDRGKSSYNEQFF

j_gene: TRBJ2-3
v_gene: TRBV27
CDR3aa: CASSFHLGPDTQYF

j_gene: TRBJ1-1
v_gene: TRBV2
CDR3aa: CASSEAGMNTEAFF

j_gene: TRBJ1-5
v_gene: TRBV20-1
CDR3aa: CSARGSGGNQPQHF

j_gene: TRBJ1-2
v_gene: TRBV7-3
CDR3aa: CASSPSGQIPYYGYTF

j_gene: TRBJ2-5
v_gene: TRBV11-2
CDR3aa: CASSWGPGETQYF

j_gene: TRBJ2-1
v_gene: TRBV18
CDR3aa: CASSTGGAPEQFF

j_gene: TRBJ2-4
v_gene: TRBV2
CDR3aa: CAGAGGRNIQYF

j_gene: TRBJ1-2
v_gene: TRBV9
CDR3aa: CASSVETGRGYTF

j_gene: TRBJ1-5
v_gene: TRBV29-1
CDR3aa: CSVGAGYNQPQHF

j_gene: TRBJ2-7
v_gene: TRBV19
CDR3aa: CASSTSEAYEQYF

j_gene: TRBJ2-5
v_gene: TRBV7-3
CDR3aa: CASSLVGQSKETQYF

j_gene: TRBJ2-1
v_gene: TRBV4-2
CDR3aa: CASSQTSRDPYNEQFF

j_gene: TRBJ1-3
v_gene: TRBV9
CDR3aa: CASSVGWESGGTIYF

j_gene: TRBJ1-6
v_gene: TRBV27
CDR3aa: CASSLDAVGRSPLHF

j_gene: TRBJ2-7
v_gene: TRBV12-3/TRBV12-4
CDR3aa: CASRRTGPGEQYF

j_gene: TRBJ1-2
v_gene: TRBV11-2
CDR3aa: CASSANRAGGYTF

j_gene: TRBJ1-2
v_gene: TRBV29-1
CDR3aa: CSVEEGIKGTF

j_gene: TRBJ2-1
v_gene: TRBV15
CDR3aa: CATSRLGPLGDNNEQFF

j_gene: TRBJ2-1
v_gene: TRBV4-3
CDR3aa: CASSQDQRGGLLNEQFF

j_gene: TRBJ2-1
v_gene: TRBV4-1
CDR3aa: CASSQVRLTRSYNEQFF

j_gene: TRBJ2-1
v_gene: TRBV5-4
CDR3aa: CASRGGGLAGYNEQFF

j_gene: TRBJ2-2
v_gene: TRBV6-1
CDR3aa: CASSENPTGELFF

j_gene: TRBJ2-3
v_gene: TRBV18
CDR3aa: CASSWRTDTQYF

j_gene: TRBJ1-5
v_gene: TRBV9
CDR3aa: CASSVWSANQPQHF

j_gene: TRBJ2-3
v_gene: TRBV14
CDR3aa: CASSLLAGYTDTQYF

j_gene: TRBJ2-1
v_gene: TRBV6-1
CDR3aa: CASSLLAGGIAYNEQFF

j_gene: TRBJ2-5
v_gene: TRBV12-3/TRBV12-4
CDR3aa: CASSLWGKETQYF

j_gene: TRBJ1-2
v_gene: TRBV27
CDR3aa: CASSPLRGVGYTF

j_gene: TRBJ1-5
v_gene: TRBV23-1
CDR3aa: CASSGTGGGQPQHF

j_gene: TRBJ2-3
v_gene: TRBV11-2
CDR3aa: CASSLGASGGTDTQYF

j_gene: TRBJ2-7
v_gene: TRBV4-2
CDR3aa: CASSLGGLAGGAPTYEQYF